This T cell receptor beta chain was captured by sequencing in a study of T cell repertoires in cytomegalovirus infection. Study background: CMV epitopes in the study were HLA-C-restricted (recently identified) and HLA-B-restricted (well studied). Evidence of both CMV infection and a matching HLA type came from public TCR beta signatures.

In TCRdb, the reads were re-called with MiXCR into one record per CDR3 protein. The sample shows some 560,000 distinct CDR3 sequences, 40% of them seen only once. Note on this clonotype: No antigen is known for it.

CDR1 and CDR2 (germline): SGDLS, YYNGEE. V was cut by 0 bases and J by 6 bases, with 13 bases left in between. The CDR3 is 16 amino acids. Study-level points and caveats: HLA-C-restricted CMV-specific TCR beta clonotypes were dominant in the ex vivo response. Cumulative public TCR beta family frequency identified carriers of CMV plus the relevant HLA.

The material sequenced was cultured PBMCs, taken from culture after CMV antigen stimulation. The receptor was derived from a human donor in good health (CMV status not recorded). Some clones in this sample may be carry-over from other donors' samples. This chain connects TRBV9 to TRBJ1-6; TRBD1 might be the D (5 bases). The DNA for the CDR3 is TGTGCCAGCAGCGTAGCGGAGGGGCCCCCTAATTCACCCCTCCACTTT. This codes for CASSVAEGPPNSPLHF.